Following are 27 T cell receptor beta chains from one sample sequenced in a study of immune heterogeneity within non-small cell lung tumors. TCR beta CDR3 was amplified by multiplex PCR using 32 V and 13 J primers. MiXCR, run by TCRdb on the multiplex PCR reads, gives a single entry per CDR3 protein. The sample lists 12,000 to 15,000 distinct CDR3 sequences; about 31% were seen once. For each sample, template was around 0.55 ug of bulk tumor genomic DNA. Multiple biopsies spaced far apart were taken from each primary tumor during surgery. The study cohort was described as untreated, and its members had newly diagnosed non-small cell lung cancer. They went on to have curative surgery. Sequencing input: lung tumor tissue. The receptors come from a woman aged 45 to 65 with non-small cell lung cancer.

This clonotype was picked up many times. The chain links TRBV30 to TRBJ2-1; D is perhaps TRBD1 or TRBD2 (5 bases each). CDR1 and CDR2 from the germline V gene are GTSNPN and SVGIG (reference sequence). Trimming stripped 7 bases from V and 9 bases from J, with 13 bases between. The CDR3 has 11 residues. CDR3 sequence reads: CALTGRAEQFF. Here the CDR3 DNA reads TGTGCCTTAACGGGGCGGGCTGAGCAGTTCTTC.

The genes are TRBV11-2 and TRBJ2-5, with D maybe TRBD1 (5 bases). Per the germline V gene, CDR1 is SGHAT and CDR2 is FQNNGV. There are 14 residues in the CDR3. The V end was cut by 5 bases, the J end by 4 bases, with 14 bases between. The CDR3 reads CASSADPGLETQYF. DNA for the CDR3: TGTGCCAGCAGCGCGGATCCAGGGTTAGAGACCCAGTACTTC.

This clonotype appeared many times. This CDR3 is CASSHGYGYTF. The CDR3 bases are TGTGCCAGCAGCCATGGCTATGGCTACACCTTC. The V and J genes are TRBV3-1 and TRBJ1-2; D gene uncertain. CDR1 is LGHDT, CDR2 YNNKEL, per germline (reference sequence). The CDR3 is 11 amino acids. V was clipped by 3 bases and J by 4 bases, with 3 bases between them.

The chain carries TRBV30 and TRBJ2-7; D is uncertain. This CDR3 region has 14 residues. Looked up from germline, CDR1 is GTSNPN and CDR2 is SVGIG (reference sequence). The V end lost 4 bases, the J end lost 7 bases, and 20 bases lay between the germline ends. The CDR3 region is CAWILFPSGREQYF. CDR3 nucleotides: TGTGCCTGGATTTTATTTCCTTCGGGTAGGGAGCAGTACTTC.

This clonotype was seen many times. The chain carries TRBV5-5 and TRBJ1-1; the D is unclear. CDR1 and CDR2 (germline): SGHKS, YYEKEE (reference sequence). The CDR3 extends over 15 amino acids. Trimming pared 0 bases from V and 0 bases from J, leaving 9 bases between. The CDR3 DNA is TGTGCCAGCAGCTTGGCCTTAGGGATGAACACTGAAGCTTTCTTT. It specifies CASSLALGMNTEAFF.

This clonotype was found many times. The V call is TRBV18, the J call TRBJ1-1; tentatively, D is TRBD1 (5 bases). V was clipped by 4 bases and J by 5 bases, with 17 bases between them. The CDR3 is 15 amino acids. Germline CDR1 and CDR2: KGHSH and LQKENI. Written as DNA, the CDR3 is TGTGCCAGCTCACTCCGCAGGGAAGGATGGACTGAAGCTTTCTTT. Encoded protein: CASSLRREGWTEAFF.

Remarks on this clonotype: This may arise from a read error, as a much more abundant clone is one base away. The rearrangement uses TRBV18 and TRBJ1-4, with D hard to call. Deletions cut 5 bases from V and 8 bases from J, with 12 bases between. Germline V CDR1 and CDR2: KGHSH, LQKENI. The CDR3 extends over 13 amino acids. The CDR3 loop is CASSETRVEKLFF. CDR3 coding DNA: TGTGCCAGCTCAGAAACGAGGGTAGAAAAACTGTTTTTT.

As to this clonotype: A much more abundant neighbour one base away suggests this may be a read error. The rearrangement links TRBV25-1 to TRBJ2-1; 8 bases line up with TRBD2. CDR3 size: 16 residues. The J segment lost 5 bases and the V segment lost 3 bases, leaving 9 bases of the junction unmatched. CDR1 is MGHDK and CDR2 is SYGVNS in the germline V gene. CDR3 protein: CASSDVIAGMNNEQFF. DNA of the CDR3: TGTGCCAGCAGTGACGTGATAGCGGGAATGAACAATGAGCAGTTCTTC. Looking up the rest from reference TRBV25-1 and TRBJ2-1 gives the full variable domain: EADIYQTPRYLVIGTGKKITLECSQTMGHDKMYWYQQDPGMELHLIHYSYGVNSTEKGDLSSESTVSRIRTEHFPLTLESARPSHTSQYLCASSDVIAGMNNEQFFGPGTRLTVL.

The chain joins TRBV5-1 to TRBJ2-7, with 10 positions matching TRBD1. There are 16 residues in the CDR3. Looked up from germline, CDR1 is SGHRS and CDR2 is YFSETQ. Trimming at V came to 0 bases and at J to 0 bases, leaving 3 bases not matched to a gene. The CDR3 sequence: CASSLEGQGSSYEQYF. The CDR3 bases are TGCGCCAGCAGCTTGGAGGGACAGGGGAGCTCCTACGAGCAGTACTTC.

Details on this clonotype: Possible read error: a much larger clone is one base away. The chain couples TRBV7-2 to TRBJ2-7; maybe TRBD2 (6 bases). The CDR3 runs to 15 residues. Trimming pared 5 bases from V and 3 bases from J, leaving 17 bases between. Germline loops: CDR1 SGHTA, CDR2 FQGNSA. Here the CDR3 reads CASSPAPVTSYEQYF. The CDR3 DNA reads TGTGCCAGCAGCCCTGCTCCCGTGACTAGCTACGAGCAGTACTTC.

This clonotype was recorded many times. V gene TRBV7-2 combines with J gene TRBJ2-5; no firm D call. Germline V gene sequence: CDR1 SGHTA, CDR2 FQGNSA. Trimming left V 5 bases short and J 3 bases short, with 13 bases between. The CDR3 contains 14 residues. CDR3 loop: CASSPSRAKETQYF. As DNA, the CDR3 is TGTGCCAGCAGCCCGTCTCGGGCCAAAGAGACCCAGTACTTC.

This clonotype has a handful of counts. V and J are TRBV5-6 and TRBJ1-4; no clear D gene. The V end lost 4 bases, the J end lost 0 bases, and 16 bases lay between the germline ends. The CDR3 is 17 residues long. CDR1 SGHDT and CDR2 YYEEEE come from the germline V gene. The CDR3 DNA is TGTGCCAGCAGCCGGAGAGGGAGCGTTACAACTAATGAAAAACTGTTTTTT. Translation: CASSRRGSVTTNEKLFF. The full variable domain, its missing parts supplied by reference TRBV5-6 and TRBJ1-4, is DAGVTQSPTHLIKTRGQQVTLRCSPKSGHDTVSWYQQALGQGPQFIFQYYEEEERQRGNFPDRFSGHQFPNYSSELNVNALLLGDSALYLCASSRRGSVTTNEKLFFGSGTQLSVL.

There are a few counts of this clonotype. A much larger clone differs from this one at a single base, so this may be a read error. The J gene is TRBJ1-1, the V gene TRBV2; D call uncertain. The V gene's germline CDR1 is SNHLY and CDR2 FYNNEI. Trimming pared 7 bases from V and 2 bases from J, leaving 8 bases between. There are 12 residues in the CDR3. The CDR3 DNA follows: TGTGCCAGCATCCCGGGAAACACTGAAGCTTTCTTT. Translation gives CASIPGNTEAFF.

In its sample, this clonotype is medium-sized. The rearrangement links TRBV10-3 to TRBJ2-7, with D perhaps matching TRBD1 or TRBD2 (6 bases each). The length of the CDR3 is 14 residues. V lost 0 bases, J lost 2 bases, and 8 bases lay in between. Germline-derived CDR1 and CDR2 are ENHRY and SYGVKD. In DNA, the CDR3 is TGTGCCATCAGTGAGTCGGGGGGCACCTACGAGCAGTACTTC. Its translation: CAISESGGTYEQYF.

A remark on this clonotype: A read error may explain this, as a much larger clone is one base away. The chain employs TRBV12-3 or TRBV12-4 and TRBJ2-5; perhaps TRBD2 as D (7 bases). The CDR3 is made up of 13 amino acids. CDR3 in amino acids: CASTLGGEETKYF. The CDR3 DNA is TGTGCCAGCACTTTAGGGGGGGAAGAGACCAAGTACTTC.

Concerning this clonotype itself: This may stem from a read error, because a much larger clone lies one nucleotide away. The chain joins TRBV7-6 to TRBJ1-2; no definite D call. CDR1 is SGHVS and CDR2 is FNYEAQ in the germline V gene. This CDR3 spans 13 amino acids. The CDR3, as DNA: TGTGCCAGCAACTTACTGGGCCGGAATGGCTACACCTTC. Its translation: CASNLLGRNGYTF.

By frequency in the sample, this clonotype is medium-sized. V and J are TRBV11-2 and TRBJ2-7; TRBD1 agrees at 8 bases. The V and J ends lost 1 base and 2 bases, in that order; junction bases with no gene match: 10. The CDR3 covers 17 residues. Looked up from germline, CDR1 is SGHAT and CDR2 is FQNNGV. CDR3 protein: CASSLGLPGQDTYEQYF. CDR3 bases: TGTGCCAGCAGCTTAGGGCTTCCGGGACAGGACACCTACGAGCAGTACTTC.

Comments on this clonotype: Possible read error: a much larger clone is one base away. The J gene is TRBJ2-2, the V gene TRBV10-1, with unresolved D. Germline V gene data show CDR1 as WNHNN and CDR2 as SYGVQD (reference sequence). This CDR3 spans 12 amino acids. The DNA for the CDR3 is TGCGTCAGCAGTGGTGGTACCGGGGAGCTGTTTTTT. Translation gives CVSSGGTGELFF.

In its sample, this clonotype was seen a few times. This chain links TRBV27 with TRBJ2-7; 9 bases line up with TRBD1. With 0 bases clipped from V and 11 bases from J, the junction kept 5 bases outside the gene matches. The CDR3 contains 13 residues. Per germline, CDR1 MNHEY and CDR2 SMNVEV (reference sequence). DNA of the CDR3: TGTGCCAGCAGTTTATCAACAGGGGGCCATGAGTACTTC. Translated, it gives CASSLSTGGHEYF.

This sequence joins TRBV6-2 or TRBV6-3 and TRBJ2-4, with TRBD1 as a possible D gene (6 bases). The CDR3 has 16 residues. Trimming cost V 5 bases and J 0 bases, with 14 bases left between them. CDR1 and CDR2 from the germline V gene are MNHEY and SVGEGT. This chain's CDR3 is CASSPGQGLAKNIQYF. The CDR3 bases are TGTGCCAGCAGTCCCGGGCAGGGGTTAGCCAAAAACATTCAGTACTTC.

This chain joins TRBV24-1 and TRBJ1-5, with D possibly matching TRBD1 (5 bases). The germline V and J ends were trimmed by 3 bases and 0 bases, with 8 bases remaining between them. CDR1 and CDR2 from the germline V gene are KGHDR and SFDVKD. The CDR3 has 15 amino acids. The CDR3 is CATSDGGHSNQPQHF. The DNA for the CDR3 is TGTGCCACCAGTGATGGGGGTCATAGCAATCAGCCCCAGCATTTT.

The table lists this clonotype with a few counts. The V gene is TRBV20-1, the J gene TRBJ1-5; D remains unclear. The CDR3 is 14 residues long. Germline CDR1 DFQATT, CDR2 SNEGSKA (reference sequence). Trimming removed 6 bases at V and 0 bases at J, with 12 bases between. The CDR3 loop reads CSAPKTDSNQPQHF. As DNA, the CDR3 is TGCAGTGCCCCAAAGACGGATAGCAATCAGCCCCAGCATTTT.

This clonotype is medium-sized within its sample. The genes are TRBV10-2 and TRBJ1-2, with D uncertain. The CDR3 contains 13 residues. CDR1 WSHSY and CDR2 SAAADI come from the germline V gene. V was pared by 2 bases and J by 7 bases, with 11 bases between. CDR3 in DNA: TGCGCCAGCAGTGAGGGGCAGTGGAGTGGCTACACCTTC. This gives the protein CASSEGQWSGYTF.

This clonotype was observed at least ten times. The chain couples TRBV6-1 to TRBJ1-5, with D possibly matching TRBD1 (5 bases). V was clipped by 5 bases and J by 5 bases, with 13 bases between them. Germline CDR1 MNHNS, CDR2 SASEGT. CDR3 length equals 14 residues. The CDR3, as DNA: TGTGCCAGCAGTCCCCTCTCGGGGGATCAGCCCCAGCATTTT. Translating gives CASSPLSGDQPQHF.

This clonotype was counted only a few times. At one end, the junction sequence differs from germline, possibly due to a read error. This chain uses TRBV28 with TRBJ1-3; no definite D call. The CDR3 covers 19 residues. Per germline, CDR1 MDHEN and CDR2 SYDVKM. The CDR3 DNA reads TGTGCCAGCAGTCCCCTGAACGAGGAAGCTAGCATCTCTGGAAACGCCATATATTTT. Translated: CASSPLNEEASISGNAIYF.

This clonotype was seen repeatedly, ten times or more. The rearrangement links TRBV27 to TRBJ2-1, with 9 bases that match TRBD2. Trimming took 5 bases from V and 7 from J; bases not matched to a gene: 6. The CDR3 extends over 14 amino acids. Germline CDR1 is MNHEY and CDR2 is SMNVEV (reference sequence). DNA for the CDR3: TGTGCCAGCAGTGCCACGGGACTAGCAAATGAGCAGTTCTTC. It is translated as CASSATGLANEQFF.

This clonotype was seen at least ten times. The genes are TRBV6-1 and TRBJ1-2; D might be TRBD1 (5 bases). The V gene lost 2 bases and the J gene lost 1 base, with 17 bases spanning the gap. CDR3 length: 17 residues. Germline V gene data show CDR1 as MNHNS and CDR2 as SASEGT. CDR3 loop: CASSERGRVRGNYGYTF. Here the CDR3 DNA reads TGTGCCAGCAGTGAAAGGGGCAGGGTTCGCGGTAACTATGGCTACACCTTC.